This TCR beta chain emerged from a study of blood T cells in healthy people across ages. Whole-study results and caveats: The study found TCR beta diversity correlated strongly with naive T cell percentage.

As concerns this clonotype: Its antigen is undetermined.

The CDR3 is 14 residues long. Germline values: CDR1 LGHNA, CDR2 YSLEER. The V gene lost 4 bases and the J gene lost 9 bases, with 16 bases spanning the gap. It was with a sample-barcoded 5' primer and a J-beta primer mix that a second PCR of roughly 6 to 12 cycles was run. Each CDR3 protein is one row after TCRdb ran MiXCR on the 5' RACE reads. The sample lists 1.5 million to 2 million distinct CDR3 sequences, about two fifths occurring once. The authors drew around 9.4 milliliters of peripheral blood from each donor. Per individual sample, total RNA of at least 5.5 micrograms was extracted. The chain has TRBV4-3 and TRBJ1-5; D is uncertain. Sequencing was performed on blood. This clonotype was obtained from a human donor in good health. CDR3 loop: CASSLGRVNVPQHF. CDR3 nucleotide sequence: TGCGCCAGCAGCCTAGGACGGGTCAATGTGCCCCAGCATTTT.